Sequencing of this T cell receptor (beta chain) was carried out in a study of T cell repertoires in cytomegalovirus infection. Study background: CMV infection and matching HLA type were both indicated by public TCR beta signatures. Study observations and caveats: Predominance within the ex vivo response was attributable to HLA-C-restricted CMV-specific TCR beta clonotypes.

Each CDR3 protein gets one entry after TCRdb re-called the reads with MiXCR. The repertoire holds about 130,000 distinct CDR3 sequences, with roughly 8.2% as singletons. In this sample, this clonotype turned up many times. Its antigen is unidentified. The CDR3 sequence is 14 residues long. The V and J ends lost 6 bases and 5 bases respectively, with 14 bases between them. In germline, CDR1 is MDHEN, CDR2 SYDVKM. This TCR was recovered from a human donor in good health (CMV status not recorded). Some clones in this sample may be carry-over from other donors' samples. The chain has TRBV28 and TRBJ2-4, with D unclear. Sequenced sample: PBMCs. The CDR3 loop is CASSLPGVQNIQYF. The CDR3 bases are TGTGCCAGCAGCCTTCCGGGCGTCCAAAACATTCAGTACTTC.